Detailed here is one T cell receptor (beta chain). Its recognized antigen is unknown. The record has no base qualities; no much larger clone is one base away. The donors were melanoma patients. The entry originates in a study of CD4+ T cells in melanoma (dated by TCRdb to between 2021 and 2024). General notes on the study: Neoantigen-specific CD4+ T cells in human melanoma were investigated in the study.

The CDR3 sequence holds 15 residues, the cysteine and phenylalanine included. Just CDR3 DNA is preserved here, 45 bases in frame from base 1. For CDR1 and CDR2, the germline V gene lists SNHLY and FYNNEI. V trim: 5 bases; J trim: 4 bases; unmatched bases: 8. The receptor library was made with the immunoSEQ multiplex PCR assay. The source is immuneACCESS, and TCRdb retained only in-frame sequences with V and J called. Part of the clones is not carried over; for the studies checked, unresolved V genes explain less than half of this, and the remainder is unexplained. The sample table shows 15,000 to 20,000 clones, and about 80% are seen once. The top ten constitute approximately 5.3% of the sample. General findings and caveats noted by the study authors: According to the report, neoantigen-specific CD4+ T cells in melanoma displayed diverse differentiation states. Neoantigen-specific CD4+ T cells were reported to be correlated with the function of CD8+ T cells, macrophages and B cells.

The sequence was obtained from a human donor with melanoma. The source material was cells from a culture (not recorded whether cultured in vitro). The chain joins TRBV2 to TRBJ1-1; TRBD1 agrees with 9 junctional bases. The CDR3 protein: CASSQQGARSTEAFF. The DNA sequence follows: TGTGCCAGCAGTCAACAGGGGGCCAGGAGCACTGAAGCTTTCTTT. The full variable domain, completed from the reference TRBV2 and TRBJ1-1 proteins outside the CDR3, reads EPEVTQTPSHQVTQMGQEVILRCVPISNHLYFYWYRQILGQKVEFLVSFYNNEISEKSEIFDDQFSVERPDGSNFTLKIRSTKLEDSAMYFCASSQQGARSTEAFFGQGTRLTVV.